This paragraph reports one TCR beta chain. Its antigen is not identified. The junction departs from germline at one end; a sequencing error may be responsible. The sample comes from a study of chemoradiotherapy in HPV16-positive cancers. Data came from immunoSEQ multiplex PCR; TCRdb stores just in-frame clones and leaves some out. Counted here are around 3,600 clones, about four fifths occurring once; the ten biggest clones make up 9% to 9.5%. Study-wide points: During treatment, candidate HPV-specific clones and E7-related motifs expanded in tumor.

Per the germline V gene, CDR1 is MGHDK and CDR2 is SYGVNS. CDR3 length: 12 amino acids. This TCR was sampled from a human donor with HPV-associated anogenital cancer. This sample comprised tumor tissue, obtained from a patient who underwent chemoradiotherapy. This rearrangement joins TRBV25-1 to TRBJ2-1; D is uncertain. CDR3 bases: TGTGCCAGCAGTGTTACCTACGATGAGCAGTTCTTC. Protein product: CASSVTYDEQFF.